This TCR beta chain was identified in a study of siplizumab effects on memory and regulatory T cells. In regard to this clone: No antigen is known for it.

General study points: Proliferating Tregs from siplizumab cultures lacked functional confirmation of suppression. Of the alloreactive clones, only a minor fraction mapped to unstimulated subsets. Naive T cell populations appeared to exhibit greater diversity than memory cells and appeared to be major alloresponse contributors.

The data were produced by immunoSEQ multiplex PCR, yet TCRdb's version contains in-frame clones alone and is incomplete. The sample holds approximately 68,000 clones; around 90% are singletons and the top ten take 25% to 35%. CDR3 size: 13 residues. Trimming took off 1 base at V and 0 bases at J, with 4 bases between the two ends. Germline V gene data show CDR1 as LGHNT and CDR2 as FRNRAP. The TCR sequence derives from a human donor in good health. V is TRBV12-5 and J is TRBJ2-7, with D unresolved. The sequenced sample consisted of CD8+ T cells sorted from blood. The chain's CDR3 is CASGLGVSYEQYF. CDR3 nucleotides: TGTGCTAGTGGTTTGGGAGTCTCCTACGAGCAGTACTTC.